This entry lists 5 T cell receptor beta chains sequenced from one sample in a study of early T cells in non-severe SARS-CoV-2 infection. TCRdb re-analysed the 5' RACE reads in MiXCR, keeping a single row per CDR3 protein. The table shows tens of thousands of distinct CDR3 sequences, with 14% occurring only once. The sequenced material came from whole blood. Receptor source: an adult who was a healthcare worker with PCR-confirmed SARS-CoV-2 infection or an uninfected control (not recorded which).

V and J are TRBV6-5 and TRBJ1-2, with 8 bases that match TRBD1. CDR3 size: 14 residues. Trimming took 2 bases from V and 8 from J; bases not matched to a gene: 7. From germline, CDR1 is MNHEY and CDR2 SVGAGI. The CDR3 region is CASSYRGQGIGYTF. The CDR3 DNA is TGTGCCAGCAGTTACCGCGGACAGGGAATCGGCTACACCTTC.

This clonotype appeared a few times. The chain uses TRBV11-2 and TRBJ2-2; 14 bases fit TRBD2. There are 17 residues in the CDR3. Trimming at V came to 5 bases and at J to 4 bases, leaving 6 bases not matched to a gene. The V gene's germline CDR1 is SGHAT and CDR2 FQNNGV. In DNA, the CDR3 is TGTGCCAGCAGCCCCGTCGGACTAGCGGGGGGCACCGGGGAGCTGTTTTTT. This codes for CASSPVGLAGGTGELFF.

The chain uses TRBV3-1 and TRBJ2-7, with TRBD2 matching 8 bases. Trimming took 4 bases from V and 2 from J; bases not matched to a gene: 7. The CDR3 contains 15 residues. Germline V lookup: CDR1 LGHDT, CDR2 YNNKEL (reference sequence). The CDR3 DNA follows: TGTGCCAGCAGCCGAGGCGGGGGGCGAGCCTACGAGCAGTACTTC. This codes for CASSRGGGRAYEQYF.

The rearrangement joins TRBV4-3 to TRBJ1-1; D possibly corresponds to TRBD1 (5 bases). The CDR3 sequence is 15 residues long. CDR1 is LGHNA and CDR2 is YSLEER in the germline V gene. Trimming took 0 bases from V and 11 from J, leaving 19 bases between them. CDR3 DNA: TGCGCCAGCAGCCAAGATCCATTGGACATCACACACGCTTTCTTT. Its protein is CASSQDPLDITHAFF.

This clonotype appeared many times. This rearrangement joins TRBV7-2 to TRBJ1-1, with 7 bases identical to TRBD1. The CDR3 length is 14 residues. Germline-derived CDR1 and CDR2 are SGHTA and FQGNSA. V trimming: 5 bases; J trimming: 4 bases; junction bases outside the gene matches: 7. The CDR3 reads CASSALPGGTEAFF. The CDR3 bases are TGTGCCAGCAGCGCCCTCCCAGGGGGCACTGAAGCTTTCTTT.